This T cell receptor beta chain was sequenced during a study of T cells after yellow fever vaccination. The authors made TCR cDNA by 5'RACE template switching, adding a universal primer site and UMIs. TCRdb re-derived calls from the 5' RACE reads in MiXCR, one entry per CDR3 protein. This table has about 320,000 distinct CDR3 sequences, approximately 4.5% appearing once. This clonotype occurred a few times. What it recognizes is unknown. Notes on the study in general: Few clonotypes appeared in both CD4 and CD8 compartments. On re-exposure, the response was weaker but peaked faster, at day 5 versus 15.

Per the germline V gene, CDR1 is KGHDR and CDR2 is SFDVKD. This CDR3 is built from 16 residues. V shed 4 bases, J shed 9 bases, and the junction held 11 bases outside the gene matches. This sequence joins TRBV24-1 and TRBJ2-1; 10 bases line up with TRBD1. This clonotype was obtained from a man aged 18 to 30 who received the YFV17D yellow fever vaccine. This specimen consisted of PBMCs, obtained 15 days after the yellow fever booster vaccination. CDR3 nucleotides: TGTGCCACCAGTGACTGGGGGACAGGGGAGACTGGTGAGCAGTTCTTC. This gives the protein CATSDWGTGETGEQFF.